This is a list of T cell receptor beta chains from one sample in a study of metastatic and nonmetastatic thyroid tumors. MiXCR reprocessed the PCR reads for TCRdb. The top ten hold less than 9.5% of the sample, which has tens of thousands of clones, 25% seen once. Sequencing was performed on blood. These receptor sequences come from a female donor with papillary thyroid cancer or a benign thyroid nodule (not recorded which). Some clones in this sample may be carry-over from other donors' samples. The CDR3 runs from the conserved cysteine through the conserved F or W. D genes are given only for firm matches. Size is omitted from some rows. Given values are once, few, many or a class for expanded clones.

TRBJ2-2 | TRBD1 | medium-sized | TRBV6-2/TRBV6-3 | CASSSGTEAGELFF | TGTGCCAGCAGTTCCGGGACAGAGGCCGGGGAGCTGTTTTTT
TRBJ1-6 | - | many | TRBV18 | CASSPEKPVSDYSPLHF | TGTGCCAGCTCACCGGAAAAGCCAGTCTCGGATTATTCACCCCTCCACTTT
TRBJ2-3 | - | many | TRBV6-2/TRBV6-3 | CASRRSTDTQYF | TGTGCCAGCCGGCGCAGCACAGATACGCAGTATTTT
TRBJ1-1 | - | once | TRBV5-1 | CASSLAICTDAFF | TGCGCCAGCAGCTTGGCCATATGTACTGATGCTTTCTTT
TRBJ1-2 | - | - | TRBV5-1 | CASSETGQTISNGYTF | TGCGCCAGCAGCGAAACCGGCCAGACCATTAGCAATGGCTACACCTTC
TRBJ2-7 | TRBD2 | - | TRBV27 | CASSFRLAGGEQYF | TGTGCCAGCAGTTTCAGACTAGCGGGAGGCGAGCAGTACTTC
TRBJ2-7 | - | - | TRBV5-1 | CASSWGGQVPYEQYF | TGCGCCAGCAGCTGGGGGGGACAGGTTCCCTACGAGCAGTACTTC
TRBJ1-5 | - | many | TRBV10-3 | CAISEVMEQPQHF | TGTGCCATCAGTGAGGTGATGGAGCAGCCCCAGCATTTT
TRBJ2-3 | TRBD1 | many | TRBV6-1 | CASSDSGTGGADTQYF | TGTGCCAGCAGTGACTCCGGGACAGGGGGTGCAGATACGCAGTATTTT
TRBJ2-7 | - | many | TRBV5-8 | CASSLSQDRYEQYF | TGTGCCAGCAGCTTGAGCCAGGATAGATACGAGCAGTACTTC
TRBJ2-7 | - | - | TRBV20-1 | CSATGDRVYEQYF | TGCAGTGCCACGGGAGACAGGGTGTACGAGCAGTACTTC
TRBJ2-1 | TRBD2 | - | TRBV30 | CAWSPRTSGRANEQFF | TGTGCCTGGAGCCCCCGGACTAGCGGGAGGGCCAATGAGCAGTTCTTC
TRBJ1-5 | - | many | TRBV28 | CASSPPGQPQHF | TGTGCCAGCAGTCCCCCTGGCCAGCCCCAGCATTTT
TRBJ1-1 | - | - | TRBV20-1 | CSARVQEPFIAFF | TGCAGTGCTAGAGTACAGGAGCCTTTCATAGCTTTCTTT
TRBJ2-3 | TRBD2 | many | TRBV6-4 | CASSETSGTDTQYF | TGTGCCAGCAGTGAGACTAGCGGGACAGATACGCAGTATTTT
TRBJ2-7 | TRBD2 | - | TRBV28 | CASASRLAGGYEQYF | TGTGCCAGCGCTTCCCGGCTAGCGGGAGGCTACGAGCAGTACTTC
TRBJ2-1 | TRBD2 | many | TRBV5-4 | CASSPDLAGDYNEQFF | TGTGCCAGCAGCCCGGACCTAGCGGGAGATTATAATGAGCAGTTCTTC
TRBJ1-1 | TRBD1 | few | TRBV20-1 | CSARQGLGNTEAFF | TGCAGTGCGAGACAGGGCCTGGGTAACACTGAAGCTTTCTTT
TRBJ2-2 | TRBD2 | - | TRBV7-2 | CASTSGRADTWELFF | TGTGCCAGCACTAGCGGGAGGGCCGACACCTGGGAGCTGTTTTTT
TRBJ1-1 | - | many | TRBV19 | CASSIRQNTEAFF | TGTGCCAGTTCGATCCGGCAGAACACTGAAGCTTTCTTT